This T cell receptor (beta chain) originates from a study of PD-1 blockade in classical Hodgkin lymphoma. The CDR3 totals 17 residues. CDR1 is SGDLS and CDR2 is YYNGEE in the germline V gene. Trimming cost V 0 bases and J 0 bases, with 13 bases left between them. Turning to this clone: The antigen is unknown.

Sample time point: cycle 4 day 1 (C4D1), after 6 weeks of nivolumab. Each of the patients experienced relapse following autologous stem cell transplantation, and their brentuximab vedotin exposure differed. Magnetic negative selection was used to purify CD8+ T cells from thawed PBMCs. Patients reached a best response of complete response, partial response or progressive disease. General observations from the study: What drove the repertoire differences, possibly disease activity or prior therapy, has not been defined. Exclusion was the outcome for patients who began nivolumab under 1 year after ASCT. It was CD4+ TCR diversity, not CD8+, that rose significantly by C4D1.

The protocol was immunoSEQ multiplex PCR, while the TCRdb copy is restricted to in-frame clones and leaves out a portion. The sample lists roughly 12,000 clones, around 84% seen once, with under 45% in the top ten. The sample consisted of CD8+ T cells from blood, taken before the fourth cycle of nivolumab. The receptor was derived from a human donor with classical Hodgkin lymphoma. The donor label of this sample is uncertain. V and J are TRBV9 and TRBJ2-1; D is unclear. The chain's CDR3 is CASSVGANRASYNEQFF. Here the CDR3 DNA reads TGTGCCAGCAGCGTAGGGGCTAATCGGGCCTCCTACAATGAGCAGTTCTTC.